Below are 9 T cell receptor beta chains sequenced from a single sample in a study of blood T cell repertoires in COVID-19 (dated by TCRdb to about 2020). Library preparation was by the immunoSEQ multiplex PCR assay. What TCRdb holds here is the immuneACCESS table cut down to in-frame rearrangements. Part of the clones is not present; checked against another copy, under half of the missing clones reflect an unresolved V gene, and the others are unexplained. The sample table shows a few hundred thousand clones, and around 87% are seen once. The ten largest make up approximately 7.8% of the sample. Source material: peripheral blood. Receptors originate from a woman aged 50 to 60 who had recovered from COVID-19.

The chain recombines TRBV9 with TRBJ2-7; 10 nucleotides match TRBD2. Unmatched junction bases numbered 4, after V lost 0 bases and J lost 7 bases. The germline V gene has CDR1 SGDLS and CDR2 YYNGEE. The CDR3 sequence is 14 residues long. Here the CDR3 DNA reads TGTGCCAGCAGCGTAGATCTAGCGGGAGCGGAGCAGTACTTC. It specifies CASSVDLAGAEQYF. The whole variable domain, filled in from reference TRBV9 and TRBJ2-7, reads DSGVTQTPKHLITATGQRVTLRCSPRSGDLSVYWYQQSLDQGLQFLIQYYNGEERAKGNILERFSAQQFPDLHSELNLSSLELGDSALYFCASSVDLAGAEQYFGPGTRLTVT.

This chain links TRBV28 with TRBJ2-7; possible D gene TRBD2, 6 bases. V shed 5 bases and J shed 3 bases, with 14 bases lying between them. Germline lookup yields CDR1 MDHEN and CDR2 SYDVKM. This CDR3 spans 14 amino acids. In DNA form, the CDR3 reads TGTGCCAGCAGTACTCTTCGGGAGTTCTACGAGCAGTACTTC. It yields the protein CASSTLREFYEQYF.

This sequence joins TRBV27 and TRBJ2-1, with D possibly matching TRBD2 (6 bases). CDR1 is MNHEY and CDR2 is SMNVEV in the germline V gene (reference sequence). This CDR3 has 15 residues. With 2 bases removed from V and 9 bases from J, the gap between germline ends came to 17 bases. The CDR3 DNA is TGTGCCAGCAGTTTAACTCACGGCGGGAATACTGAGCAGTTCTTC. This translates into CASSLTHGGNTEQFF.

The chain has TRBV7-8 and TRBJ2-1, with TRBD2 matching 9 bases. CDR1 is SGHVS, CDR2 FQNEAQ, per germline. CDR3 length: 15 residues. Trimming removed 1 base from V and 5 bases from J; junction bases left unmatched: 3. The CDR3 DNA reads TGTGCCAGCAGCTTAGGACTAGCGGCCAACAATGAGCAGTTCTTC. Amino acid sequence: CASSLGLAANNEQFF.

The CDR3 nucleotides are TGTGCCAGCAGTTCCCACAGCTCGAGCTCCTACGAGCAGTACTTC. Translated, it gives CASSSHSSSSYEQYF. The V and J genes are TRBV27 and TRBJ2-7; D remains ambiguous. This CDR3 region has 15 residues. Germline loops: CDR1 MNHEY, CDR2 SMNVEV (reference sequence). The V end lost 4 bases, the J end lost 0 bases, and 13 bases lay between the germline ends.

There are a few counts of this clone. V gene TRBV5-4 combines with J gene TRBJ2-7, with D possibly TRBD1 on 6 matching bases. CDR1 is SGHNT and CDR2 is YYREEE in the germline V gene (reference sequence). V gave up 5 bases and J gave up 3 bases, with 9 bases separating them. The CDR3 is 12 residues long. The CDR3, as DNA: TGTGCCAGCAGTACGGACAGCTACGAGCAGTACTTC. It codes for CASSTDSYEQYF.

Only one count was recorded for this clone. This sequence joins TRBV28 and TRBJ2-7; the D gene is possibly TRBD1 (7 bases). CDR1 is MDHEN and CDR2 is SYDVKM in the germline V gene. The CDR3 length is 14 residues. V lost 6 bases and J 2 bases, leaving 14 bases between the germline ends. CDR3 loop: CASSGGQHPYEQYF. CDR3 nucleotide sequence: TGTGCCAGCAGCGGGGGACAGCACCCCTACGAGCAGTACTTC.

This chain uses TRBV24-1 with TRBJ2-3; D perhaps matches TRBD2 (5 bases). The V gene lost 6 bases and the J gene lost 0 bases, with 15 bases spanning the gap. The CDR3 extends over 16 amino acids. Germline V gene data show CDR1 as KGHDR and CDR2 as SFDVKD. The DNA for the CDR3 is TGTGCCACCAGTCTGGCTCCGGGGTTAAGCACAGATACGCAGTATTTT. Its protein is CATSLAPGLSTDTQYF.

The count of this clone is one. This chain uses TRBV27 with TRBJ1-6; 8 bases are shared with TRBD1. This CDR3 is 16 amino acids long. Trimming cost V 6 bases and J 3 bases; bases outside gene matches: 7. Germline-derived CDR1 and CDR2 are MNHEY and SMNVEV (reference sequence). CDR3 sequence: CASRRNTGGYNSPLHF. DNA for the CDR3: TGTGCCAGCAGAAGGAACACAGGGGGCTATAATTCACCCCTCCACTTT.